This T cell receptor (beta chain) was recorded in a study of response to subunit inactivated influenza vaccine (dated by TCRdb to the late 2010s). With respect to the entire study: The study used deep quantitative T cell receptor repertoire profiling to track responses to a trivalent subunit inactivated influenza vaccine.

Taken from the germline V gene, the CDR1 and CDR2 loops are MDHEN and SYDVKM. V lost 6 bases and J lost 3 bases, and the count of bases not matched to a germline gene is 14. From the cysteine through the phenylalanine, the CDR3 covers 16 amino acids. Only the CDR3 region is kept as DNA, spanning 48 bases read in frame from base 1. There are a few counts of this clonotype. It has no known antigen specificity. The sample holds no much larger clone one base away, and base qualities are not on file. Library preparation used RT-PCR. The sequencer listed for this sample is Illumina HiSeq 2500. TCRdb applied fastp at Q25 and MiXCR to the public reads, then kept only in-frame beta chains. Identical CDR3 proteins give one entry, which carries the most common genes and DNA. The sample table holds about 160,000 distinct CDR3 sequences, of which around 9.9% were seen once. The ten largest clonotypes hold 9.5% to 15% of the sample.

Study-level results and caveats: According to the authors, only a limited number of new T cells may be recruited by each seasonal influenza vaccination.

Reading the label with the study, this specimen's time point is: 45 days after influenza vaccine administration. Sample: non-naive T cells sorted from PBMCs, taken roughly 48 days after vaccination. What this sample's cell subset or site label stands for: memory T cell fraction. The chain joins TRBV28 to TRBJ2-7; 7 bases in the junction line up with TRBD2. This receptor was obtained from a man between 45 and 60 years old who received an inactivated influenza vaccine. Donor details come from another sample of the same person, matched by shared clones. The DNA sequence is given as TGTGCCAGCAGAGTTCCTGGGGGGGACGGCCACTACGAGCAGTACTTC. Its product reads: CASRVPGGDGHYEQYF.